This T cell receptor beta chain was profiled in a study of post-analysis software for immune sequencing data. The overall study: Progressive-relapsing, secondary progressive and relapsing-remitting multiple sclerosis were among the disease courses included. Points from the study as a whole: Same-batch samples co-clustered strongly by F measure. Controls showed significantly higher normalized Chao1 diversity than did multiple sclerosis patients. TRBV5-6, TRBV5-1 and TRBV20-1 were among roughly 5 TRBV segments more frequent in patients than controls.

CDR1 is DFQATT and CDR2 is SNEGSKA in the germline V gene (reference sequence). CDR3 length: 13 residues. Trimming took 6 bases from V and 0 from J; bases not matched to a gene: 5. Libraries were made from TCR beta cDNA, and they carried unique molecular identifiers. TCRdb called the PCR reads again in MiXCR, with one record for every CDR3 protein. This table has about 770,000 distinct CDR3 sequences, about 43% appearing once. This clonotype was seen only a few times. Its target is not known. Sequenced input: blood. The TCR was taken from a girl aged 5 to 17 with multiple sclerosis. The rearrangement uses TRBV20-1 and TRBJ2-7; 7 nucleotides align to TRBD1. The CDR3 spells CSASGQDSYEQYF. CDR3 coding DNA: TGCAGTGCCTCCGGACAGGACTCCTACGAGCAGTACTTC.